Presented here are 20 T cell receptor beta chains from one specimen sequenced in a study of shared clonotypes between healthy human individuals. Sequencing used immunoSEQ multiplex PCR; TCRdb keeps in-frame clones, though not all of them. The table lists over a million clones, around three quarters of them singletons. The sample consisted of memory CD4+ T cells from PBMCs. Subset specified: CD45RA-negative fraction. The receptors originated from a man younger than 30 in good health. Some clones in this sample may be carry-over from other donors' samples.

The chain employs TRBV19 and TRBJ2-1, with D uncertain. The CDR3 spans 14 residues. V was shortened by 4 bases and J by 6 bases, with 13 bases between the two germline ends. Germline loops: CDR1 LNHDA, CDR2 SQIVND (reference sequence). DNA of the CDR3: TGTGCCAGTAGTAACCGTCCTAGAACCAATGAGCAGTTCTTC. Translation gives CASSNRPRTNEQFF.

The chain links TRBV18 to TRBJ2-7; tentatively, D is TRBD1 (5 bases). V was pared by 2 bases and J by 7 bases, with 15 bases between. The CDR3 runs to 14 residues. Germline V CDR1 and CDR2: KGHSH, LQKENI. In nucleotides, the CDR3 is TGTGCCAGCTCACCAGGGCAGGGAAGTTGGGAGCAGTACTTC. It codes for CASSPGQGSWEQYF.

CDR3 coding DNA: TGTGCCAGCAGAAATCGCGTTTCGGGTGGGGGCACTGAAGCTTTCTTT. Amino acid sequence: CASRNRVSGGGTEAFF. The V call is TRBV27, the J call TRBJ1-1; possible D gene TRBD1, 5 bases. Germline CDR1 reads MNHEY; CDR2 reads SMNVEV (reference sequence). The CDR3 loop spans 16 amino acids. Deletions cut 6 bases from V and 4 bases from J, with 21 bases between.

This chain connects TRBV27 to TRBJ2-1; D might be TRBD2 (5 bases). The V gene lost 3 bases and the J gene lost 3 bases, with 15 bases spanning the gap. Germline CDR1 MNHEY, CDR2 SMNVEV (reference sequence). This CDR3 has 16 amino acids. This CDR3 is CASSFAGGSIYNEQFF. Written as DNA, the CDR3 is TGTGCCAGCAGTTTCGCTGGCGGGTCGATCTACAATGAGCAGTTCTTC.

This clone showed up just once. CDR3 DNA sequence: TGTGCCAGCAGTTCCGGGCCCCTAAGGACCCAGTACTTC. This encodes CASSSGPLRTQYF. The chain couples TRBV6-5 to TRBJ2-5; D is unresolved. Germline V lookup: CDR1 MNHEY, CDR2 SVGAGI. Trimming stripped 4 bases from V and 7 bases from J, with 13 bases between. The CDR3 runs 13 residues.

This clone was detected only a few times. CDR3 loop: CASSQVLFSGRAYQETQYF. In DNA, the CDR3 is TGCGCCAGCAGCCAAGTCCTCTTTAGCGGGAGGGCCTACCAAGAGACCCAGTACTTC. The chain couples TRBV4-3 to TRBJ2-5; 11 bases line up with TRBD2. Germline CDR1 reads LGHNA; CDR2 reads YSLEER. This CDR3 spans 19 amino acids. Trimming took 1 base from V and 0 from J; bases not matched to a gene: 10.

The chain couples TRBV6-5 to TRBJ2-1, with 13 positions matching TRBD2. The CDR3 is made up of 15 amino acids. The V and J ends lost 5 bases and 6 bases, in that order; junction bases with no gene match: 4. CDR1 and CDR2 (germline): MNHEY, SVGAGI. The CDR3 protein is CASSARTSGSNEQFF. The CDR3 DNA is TGTGCCAGCAGTGCACGGACTAGCGGGAGCAATGAGCAGTTCTTC.

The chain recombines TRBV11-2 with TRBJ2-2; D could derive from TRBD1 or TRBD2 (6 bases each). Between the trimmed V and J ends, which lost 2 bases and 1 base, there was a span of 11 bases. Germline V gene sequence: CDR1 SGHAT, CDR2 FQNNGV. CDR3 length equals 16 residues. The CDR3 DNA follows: TGTGCCAGCAGCTTATTGGGGGGCCGGAACACCGGGGAGCTGTTTTTT. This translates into CASSLLGGRNTGELFF.

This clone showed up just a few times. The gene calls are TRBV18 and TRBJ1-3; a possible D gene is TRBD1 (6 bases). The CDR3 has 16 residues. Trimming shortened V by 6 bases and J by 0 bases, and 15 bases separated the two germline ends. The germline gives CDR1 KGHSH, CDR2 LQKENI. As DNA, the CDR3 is TGTGCCAGCTCCCAGTCAGGGGCCGTCTCTGGAAACACCATATATTTT. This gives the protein CASSQSGAVSGNTIYF.

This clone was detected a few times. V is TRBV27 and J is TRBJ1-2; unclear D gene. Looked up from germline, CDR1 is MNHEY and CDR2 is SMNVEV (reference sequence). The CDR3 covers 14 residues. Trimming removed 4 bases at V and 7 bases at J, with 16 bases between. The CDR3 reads CASSSKWVTGGYTF. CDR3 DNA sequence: TGTGCCAGCAGTTCAAAGTGGGTTACGGGTGGCTACACCTTC.

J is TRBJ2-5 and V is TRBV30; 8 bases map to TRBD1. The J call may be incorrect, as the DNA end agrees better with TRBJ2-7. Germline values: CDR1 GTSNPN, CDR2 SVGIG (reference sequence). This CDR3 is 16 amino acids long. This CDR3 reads CAWSVPGQGYTYEQYF. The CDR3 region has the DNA TGTGCCTGGAGTGTACCCGGACAGGGCTATACCTACGAGCAGTACTTC.

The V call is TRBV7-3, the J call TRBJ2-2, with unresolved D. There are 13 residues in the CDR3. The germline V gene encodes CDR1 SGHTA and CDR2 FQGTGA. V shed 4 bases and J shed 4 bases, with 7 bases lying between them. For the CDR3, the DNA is TGTGCCAGCAGCTCCATCGGCACCGGGGAGCTGTTTTTT. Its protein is CASSSIGTGELFF. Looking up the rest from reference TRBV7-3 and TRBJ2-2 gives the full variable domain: GAGVSQTPSNKVTEKGKYVELRCDPISGHTALYWYRQSLGQGPEFLIYFQGTGAADDSGLPNDRFFAVRPEGSVSTLKIQRTERGDSAVYLCASSSIGTGELFFGEGSRLTVL.

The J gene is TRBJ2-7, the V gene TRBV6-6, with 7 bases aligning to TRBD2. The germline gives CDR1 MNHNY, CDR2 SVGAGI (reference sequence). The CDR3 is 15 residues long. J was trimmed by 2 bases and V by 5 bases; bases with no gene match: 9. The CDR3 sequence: CASSDEASGTYEQYF. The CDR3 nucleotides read TGTGCCAGCAGTGACGAGGCTAGCGGAACCTACGAGCAGTACTTC.

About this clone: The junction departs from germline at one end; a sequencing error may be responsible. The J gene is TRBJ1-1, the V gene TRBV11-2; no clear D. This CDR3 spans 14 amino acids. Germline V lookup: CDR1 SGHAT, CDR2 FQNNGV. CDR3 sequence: CASNLGQQNTEAFF. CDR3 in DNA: TGTGCCAGCAACTTAGGGCAGCAGAACACTGAAGCTTTCTTT. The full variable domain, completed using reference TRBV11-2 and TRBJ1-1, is EAGVAQSPRYKIIEKRQSVAFWCNPISGHATLYWYQQILGQGPKLLIQFQNNGVVDDSQLPKDRFSAERLKGVDSTLKIQPAKLEDSAVYLCASNLGQQNTEAFFGQGTRLTVV.

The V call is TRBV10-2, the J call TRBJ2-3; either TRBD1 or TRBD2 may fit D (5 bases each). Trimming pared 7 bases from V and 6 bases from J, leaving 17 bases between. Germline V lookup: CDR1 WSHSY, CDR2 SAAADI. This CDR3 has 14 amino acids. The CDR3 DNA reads TGCGCCAGCAACCGGGACCCCCGTGGGGATACGCAGTATTTT. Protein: CASNRDPRGDTQYF.

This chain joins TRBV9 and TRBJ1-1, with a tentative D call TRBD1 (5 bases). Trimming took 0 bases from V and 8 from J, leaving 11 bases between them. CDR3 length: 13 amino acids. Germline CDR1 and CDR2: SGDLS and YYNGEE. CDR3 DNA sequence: TGTGCCAGCAGCGTAGAGGAGGGGCGCGAAGCTTTCTTT. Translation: CASSVEEGREAFF.

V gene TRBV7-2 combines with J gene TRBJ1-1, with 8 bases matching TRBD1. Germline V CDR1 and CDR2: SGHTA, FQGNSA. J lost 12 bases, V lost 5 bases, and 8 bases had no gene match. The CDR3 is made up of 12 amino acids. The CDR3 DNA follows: TGTGCCAGCAGCCTCGGACAGGGCGGGACTTTCTTT. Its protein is CASSLGQGGTFF.

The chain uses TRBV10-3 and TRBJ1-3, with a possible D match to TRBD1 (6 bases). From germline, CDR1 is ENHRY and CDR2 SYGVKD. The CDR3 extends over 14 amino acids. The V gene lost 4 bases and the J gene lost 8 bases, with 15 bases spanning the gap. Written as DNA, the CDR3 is TGTGCCATCAGTGGGACAGAATCGGGTCACACCATATATTTT. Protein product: CAISGTESGHTIYF.

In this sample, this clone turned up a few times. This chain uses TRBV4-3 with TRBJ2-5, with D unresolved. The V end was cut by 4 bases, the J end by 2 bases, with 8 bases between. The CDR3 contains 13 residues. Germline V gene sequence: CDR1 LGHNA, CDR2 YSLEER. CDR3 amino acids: CASSRARQETQYF. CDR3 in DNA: TGCGCCAGCAGCCGGGCACGTCAAGAGACCCAGTACTTC.

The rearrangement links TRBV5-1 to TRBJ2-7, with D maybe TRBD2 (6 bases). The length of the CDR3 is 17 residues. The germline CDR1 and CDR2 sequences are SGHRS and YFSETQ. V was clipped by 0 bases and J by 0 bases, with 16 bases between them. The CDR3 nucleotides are TGCGCCAGCAGCTTGGCCCCCAGCGGGCCCAACTCCTACGAGCAGTACTTC. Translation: CASSLAPSGPNSYEQYF.